Given below is one T cell receptor beta chain in context. This specimen comes from a study of blood T cell repertoires in COVID-19. As for the study in general: PBMCs, B-cell-depleted T cells, or T cells provided the cDNA or gDNA that made up the material.

Profiled with immunoSEQ multiplex PCR; TCRdb holds only in-frame clones, not every one. The sample records about 120,000 clones, around nine tenths being singletons. Trimming removed 4 bases at V and 6 bases at J, with 10 bases between. The CDR3 covers 13 residues. Germline CDR1 LGHDT, CDR2 YNNKEL (reference sequence). The genes are TRBV3-1 (or the pseudogene TRBV3-2) and TRBJ1-3; maybe TRBD1 (5 bases). Input material: peripheral blood. This sequence originates from a woman in her seventies who had recovered from COVID-19. CDR3 DNA: TGTGCCAGCAGCCGGCAGGGTCCAAACACCATATATTTT. Translated, it gives CASSRQGPNTIYF.